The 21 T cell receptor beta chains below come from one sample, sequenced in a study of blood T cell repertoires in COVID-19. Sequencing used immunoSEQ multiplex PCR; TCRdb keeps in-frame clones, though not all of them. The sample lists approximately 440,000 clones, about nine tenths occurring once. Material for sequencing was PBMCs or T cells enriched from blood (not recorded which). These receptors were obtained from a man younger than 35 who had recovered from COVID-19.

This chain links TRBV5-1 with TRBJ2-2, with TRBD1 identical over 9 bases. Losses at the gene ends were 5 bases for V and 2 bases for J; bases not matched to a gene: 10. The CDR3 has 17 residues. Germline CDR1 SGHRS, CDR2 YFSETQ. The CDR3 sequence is CASRVSTGGINTGELFF. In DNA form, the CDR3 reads TGCGCCAGCAGGGTATCTACAGGGGGCATTAACACCGGGGAGCTGTTTTTT.

In DNA form, the CDR3 reads TGTGCCAGCAGCTCAAGCGGGGGACTAGCGGGAGCAAGTGAGCAGTTCTTC. Translating gives CASSSSGGLAGASEQFF. The rearrangement joins TRBV7-9 to TRBJ2-1, with 14 nucleotides matching TRBD2. J was trimmed by 9 bases and V by 4 bases; bases with no gene match: 11. Germline V gene lookup returns CDR1 SEHNR and CDR2 FQNEAQ (reference sequence). The length of the CDR3 is 17 residues.

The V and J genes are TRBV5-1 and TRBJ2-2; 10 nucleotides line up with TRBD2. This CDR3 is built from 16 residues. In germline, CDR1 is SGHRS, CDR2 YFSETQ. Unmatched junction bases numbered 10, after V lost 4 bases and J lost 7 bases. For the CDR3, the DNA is TGCGCCAGCAGCGGGGGACTAGCGCCGGTGGACGGGGAGCTGTTTTTT. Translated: CASSGGLAPVDGELFF.

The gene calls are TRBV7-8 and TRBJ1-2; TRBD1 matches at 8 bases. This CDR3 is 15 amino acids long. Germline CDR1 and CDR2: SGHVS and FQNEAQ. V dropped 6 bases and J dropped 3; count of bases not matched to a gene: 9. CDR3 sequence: CASSDVTGVYYGYTF. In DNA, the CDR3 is TGTGCCAGCAGTGATGTGACAGGGGTTTACTATGGCTACACCTTC.

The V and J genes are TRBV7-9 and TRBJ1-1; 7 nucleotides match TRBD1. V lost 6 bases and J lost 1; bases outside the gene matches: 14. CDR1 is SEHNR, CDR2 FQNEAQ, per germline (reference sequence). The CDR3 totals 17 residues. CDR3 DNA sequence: TGTGCCAGCAGTTCCTTTACAGGGGCTGTCGGGAACACTGAAGCTTTCTTT. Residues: CASSSFTGAVGNTEAFF.

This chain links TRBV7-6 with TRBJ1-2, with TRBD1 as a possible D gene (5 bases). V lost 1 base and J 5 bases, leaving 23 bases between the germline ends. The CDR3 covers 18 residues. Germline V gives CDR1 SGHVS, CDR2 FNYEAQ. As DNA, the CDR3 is TGTGCCAGCAGCTTAGTCGGCGACAGAAGACCGCTCCCATATGGCTACACCTTC. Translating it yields CASSLVGDRRPLPYGYTF.

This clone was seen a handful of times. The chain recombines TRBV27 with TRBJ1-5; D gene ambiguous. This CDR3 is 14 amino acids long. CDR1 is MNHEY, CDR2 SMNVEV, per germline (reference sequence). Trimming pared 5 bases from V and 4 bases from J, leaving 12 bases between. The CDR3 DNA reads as TGTGCCAGCAGTGATAACGCTAAGAATCAGCCCCAGCATTTT. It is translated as CASSDNAKNQPQHF.

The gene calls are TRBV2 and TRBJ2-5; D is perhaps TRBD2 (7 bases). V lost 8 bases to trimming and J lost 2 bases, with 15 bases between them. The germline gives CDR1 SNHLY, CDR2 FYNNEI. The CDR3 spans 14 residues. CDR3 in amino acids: CASGGAASQETQYF. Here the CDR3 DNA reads TGTGCCAGCGGGGGGGCTGCGAGTCAAGAGACCCAGTACTTC. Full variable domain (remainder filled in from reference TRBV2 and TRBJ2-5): EPEVTQTPSHQVTQMGQEVILRCVPISNHLYFYWYRQILGQKVEFLVSFYNNEISEKSEIFDDQFSVERPDGSNFTLKIRSTKLEDSAMYFCASGGAASQETQYFGPGTRLLVL.

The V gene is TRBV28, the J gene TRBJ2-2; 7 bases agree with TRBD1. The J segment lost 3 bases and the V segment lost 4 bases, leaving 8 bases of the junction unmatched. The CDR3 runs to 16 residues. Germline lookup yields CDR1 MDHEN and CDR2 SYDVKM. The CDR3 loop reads CASSSQGHIDTGELFF. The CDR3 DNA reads TGTGCCAGCAGTTCACAGGGGCATATCGACACCGGGGAGCTGTTTTTT.

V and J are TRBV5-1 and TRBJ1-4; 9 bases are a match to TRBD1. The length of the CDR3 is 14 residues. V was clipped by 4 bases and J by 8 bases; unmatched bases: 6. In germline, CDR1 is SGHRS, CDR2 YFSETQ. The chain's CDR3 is CASSRRDREEKLFF. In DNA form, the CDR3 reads TGCGCCAGCAGCCGTCGGGACAGGGAGGAAAAACTGTTTTTT.

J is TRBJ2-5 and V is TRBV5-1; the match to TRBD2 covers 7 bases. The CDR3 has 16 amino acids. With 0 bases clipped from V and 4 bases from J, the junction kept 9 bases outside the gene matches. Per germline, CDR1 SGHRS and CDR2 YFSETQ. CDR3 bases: TGCGCCAGCAGCTTGGCCCCTAGCGGAGGCGGAGAGACCCAGTACTTC. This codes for CASSLAPSGGGETQYF. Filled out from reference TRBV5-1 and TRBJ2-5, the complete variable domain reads KAGVTQTPRYLIKTRGQQVTLSCSPISGHRSVSWYQQTPGQGLQFLFEYFSETQRNKGNFPGRFSGRQFSNSRSEMNVSTLELGDSALYLCASSLAPSGGGETQYFGPGTRLLVL.

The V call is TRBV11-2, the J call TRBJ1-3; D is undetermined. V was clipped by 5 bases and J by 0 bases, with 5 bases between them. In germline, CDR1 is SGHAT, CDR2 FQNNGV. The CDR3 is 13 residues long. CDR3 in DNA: TGTGCCAGCAGCCCCATCTCTGGAAACACCATATATTTT. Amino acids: CASSPISGNTIYF.

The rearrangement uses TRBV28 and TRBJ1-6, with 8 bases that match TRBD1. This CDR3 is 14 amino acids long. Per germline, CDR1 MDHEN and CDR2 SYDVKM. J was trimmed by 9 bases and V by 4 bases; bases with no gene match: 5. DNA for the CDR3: TGTGCCAGCAGTTCAGGACAGGGAAGTTCACCCCTCCACTTT. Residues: CASSSGQGSSPLHF. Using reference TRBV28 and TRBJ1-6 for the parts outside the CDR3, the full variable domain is DVKVTQSSRYLVKRTGEKVFLECVQDMDHENMFWYRQDPGLGLRLIYFSYDVKMKEKGDIPEGYSVSREKKERFSLILESASTNQTSMYLCASSSGQGSSPLHFGNGTRLTVT.

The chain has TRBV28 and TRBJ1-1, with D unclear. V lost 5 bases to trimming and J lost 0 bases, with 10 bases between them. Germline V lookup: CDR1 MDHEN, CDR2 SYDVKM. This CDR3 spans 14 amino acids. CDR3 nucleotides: TGTGCCAGCAGTAACGGCGGGATGAACACTGAAGCTTTCTTT. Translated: CASSNGGMNTEAFF.

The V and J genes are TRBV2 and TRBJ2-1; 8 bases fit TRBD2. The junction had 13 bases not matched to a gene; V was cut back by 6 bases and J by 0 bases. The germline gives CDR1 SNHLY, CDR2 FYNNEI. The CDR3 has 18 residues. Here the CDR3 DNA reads TGTGCCAGCAGGGGTTCTTCCGTCGCGGGGGGCTCCTACAATGAGCAGTTCTTC. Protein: CASRGSSVAGGSYNEQFF. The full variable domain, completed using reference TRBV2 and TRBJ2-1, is EPEVTQTPSHQVTQMGQEVILRCVPISNHLYFYWYRQILGQKVEFLVSFYNNEISEKSEIFDDQFSVERPDGSNFTLKIRSTKLEDSAMYFCASRGSSVAGGSYNEQFFGPGTRLTVL.

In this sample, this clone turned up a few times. This chain's CDR3 is CASSILVGQGNQPQHF. The CDR3 coding sequence is TGTGCCAGTAGTATACTTGTCGGTCAGGGTAATCAGCCCCAGCATTTT. The V gene is TRBV19, the J gene TRBJ1-5; TRBD1 is a possible D gene (5 bases). CDR1 is LNHDA, CDR2 SQIVND, per germline (reference sequence). CDR3 length: 16 amino acids. The V end lost 2 bases, the J end lost 4 bases, and 15 bases lay between the germline ends.

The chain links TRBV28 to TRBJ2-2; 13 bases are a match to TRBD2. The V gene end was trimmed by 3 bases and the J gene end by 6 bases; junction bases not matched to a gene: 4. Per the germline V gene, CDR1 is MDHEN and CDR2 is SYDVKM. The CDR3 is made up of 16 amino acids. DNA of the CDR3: TGTGCCAGCAGTTTCACCGGACTAGCGGGAGCCGGGGAGCTGTTTTTT. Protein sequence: CASSFTGLAGAGELFF.

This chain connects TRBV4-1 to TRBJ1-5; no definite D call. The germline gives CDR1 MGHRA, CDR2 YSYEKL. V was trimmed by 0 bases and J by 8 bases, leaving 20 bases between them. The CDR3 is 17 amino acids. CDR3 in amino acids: CASSQEAPFGDSKPQHF. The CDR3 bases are TGCGCCAGCAGCCAAGAAGCTCCTTTTGGAGATTCTAAGCCCCAGCATTTT.

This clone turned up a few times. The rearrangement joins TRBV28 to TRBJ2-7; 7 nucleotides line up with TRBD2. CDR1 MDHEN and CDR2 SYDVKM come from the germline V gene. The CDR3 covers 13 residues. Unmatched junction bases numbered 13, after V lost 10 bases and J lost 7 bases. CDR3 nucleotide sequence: TGTGCCACCCTAGGGACTACTAGGTTAGAGCAGTACTTC. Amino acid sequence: CATLGTTRLEQYF. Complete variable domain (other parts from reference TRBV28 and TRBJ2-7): DVKVTQSSRYLVKRTGEKVFLECVQDMDHENMFWYRQDPGLGLRLIYFSYDVKMKEKGDIPEGYSVSREKKERFSLILESASTNQTSMYLCATLGTTRLEQYFGPGTRLTVT.

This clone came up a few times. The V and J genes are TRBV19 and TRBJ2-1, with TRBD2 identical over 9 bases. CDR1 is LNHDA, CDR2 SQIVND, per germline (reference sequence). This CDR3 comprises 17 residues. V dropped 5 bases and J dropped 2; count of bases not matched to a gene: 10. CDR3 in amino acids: CASSPQSTSGPYNEQFF. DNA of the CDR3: TGTGCCAGTAGTCCACAATCTACTAGCGGGCCCTACAATGAGCAGTTCTTC.

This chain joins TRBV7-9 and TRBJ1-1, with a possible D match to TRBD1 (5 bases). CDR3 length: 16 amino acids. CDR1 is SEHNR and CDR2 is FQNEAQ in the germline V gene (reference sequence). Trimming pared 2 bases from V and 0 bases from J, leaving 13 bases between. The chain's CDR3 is CASSLIMGGVNTEAFF. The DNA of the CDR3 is TGTGCCAGCAGCTTAATAATGGGGGGAGTGAACACTGAAGCTTTCTTT.